Listed below are T cell receptor beta chains from one sample, sequenced in a study of T cells after yellow fever vaccination. TCRdb re-called the 5' RACE reads with MiXCR, one entry per CDR3 protein. This repertoire shows 550,000 to 750,000 distinct CDR3 sequences, about 13% found once; its top ten account for around an eighth. Sequenced material: PBMCs, taken on the day of the yellow fever booster vaccination. Receptors originate from a man aged 30 to 45 who received the YFV17D yellow fever vaccine. Both conserved end residues are part of each CDR3. A D gene is named only where the DNA matches it firmly. The size field is filled for only some rows; it gives once, few, many or a size class.

j_call: TRBJ1-4; v_call: TRBV7-2; cdr3_length: 13; d_call: .; clone_size: .; cdr3_aa: CAVAGGGNEKLFF; cdr3_nt: TGTGCCGTAGCGGGGGGCGGAAATGAAAAACTGTTTTTT
j_call: TRBJ2-7; v_call: TRBV20-1; cdr3_length: 12; d_call: .; clone_size: few; cdr3_aa: CSASDFGYEQYF; cdr3_nt: TGCAGTGCTAGTGATTTTGGATACGAGCAGTACTTC
j_call: TRBJ2-7; v_call: TRBV12-3/TRBV12-4; cdr3_length: 15; d_call: .; clone_size: .; cdr3_aa: CASSLSRVAFYEQYF; cdr3_nt: TGTGCCAGCAGTTTATCCAGGGTAGCTTTTTACGAGCAGTACTTC
j_call: TRBJ2-1; v_call: TRBV30; cdr3_length: 12; d_call: TRBD2; clone_size: few; cdr3_aa: CAWSSGGYEQFF; cdr3_nt: TGTGCCTGGAGTTCGGGGGGGTATGAGCAGTTCTTC
j_call: TRBJ1-5; v_call: TRBV4-2; cdr3_length: 15; d_call: TRBD1; clone_size: .; cdr3_aa: CASSQDGPGGQPQHF; cdr3_nt: TGTGCCAGCAGCCAAGATGGGCCAGGGGGTCAGCCCCAGCATTTT
j_call: TRBJ2-1; v_call: TRBV7-2; cdr3_length: 16; d_call: TRBD2; clone_size: .; cdr3_aa: CASSPSSIAGVGEQFF; cdr3_nt: TGTGCCAGCAGCCCTAGTTCAATAGCGGGAGTTGGTGAGCAGTTCTTC
j_call: TRBJ1-3; v_call: TRBV19; cdr3_length: 15; d_call: .; clone_size: .; cdr3_aa: CASSETGGPGNTIYF; cdr3_nt: TGTGCCAGTAGCGAGACAGGTGGTCCTGGAAACACCATATATTTT
j_call: TRBJ1-1; v_call: TRBV3-1; cdr3_length: 13; d_call: TRBD1; clone_size: many; cdr3_aa: CASSPQGGTEAFF; cdr3_nt: TGTGCCAGCAGCCCACAGGGGGGTACTGAAGCTTTCTTT
j_call: TRBJ2-5; v_call: TRBV2; cdr3_length: 11; d_call: .; clone_size: few; cdr3_aa: CASSPPETQYF; cdr3_nt: TGTGCCAGCAGCCCTCCAGAGACCCAGTACTTC
j_call: TRBJ1-1; v_call: TRBV7-8; cdr3_length: 17; d_call: TRBD1; clone_size: .; cdr3_aa: CASSLRSRGSEGTEAFF; cdr3_nt: TGTGCCAGCAGCTTGAGGTCCAGGGGGTCTGAGGGCACTGAAGCTTTCTTT
j_call: TRBJ1-5; v_call: TRBV18; cdr3_length: 14; d_call: .; clone_size: many; cdr3_aa: CASSEQGSNQPQHF; cdr3_nt: TGTGCCAGCTCAGAACAGGGTAGCAATCAGCCCCAGCATTTT
j_call: TRBJ2-1; v_call: TRBV10-3; cdr3_length: 15; d_call: TRBD1; clone_size: few; cdr3_aa: CAISRKRDSYNEQFF; cdr3_nt: TGTGCCATCAGTAGGAAGAGGGACAGTTACAATGAGCAGTTCTTC
j_call: TRBJ1-1; v_call: TRBV11-3; cdr3_length: 15; d_call: .; clone_size: .; cdr3_aa: CASSQGGDLNTEAFF; cdr3_nt: TGTGCCAGCAGCCAGGGTGGGGACTTGAACACTGAAGCTTTCTTT
j_call: TRBJ2-3; v_call: TRBV9; cdr3_length: 15; d_call: .; clone_size: few; cdr3_aa: CASSVGSTGTDTQYF; cdr3_nt: TGTGCCAGCAGCGTTGGGAGTACCGGCACAGATACGCAGTATTTT
j_call: TRBJ2-1; v_call: TRBV5-5; cdr3_length: 16; d_call: TRBD2; clone_size: .; cdr3_aa: CASSLALTSDYNEQFF; cdr3_nt: TGTGCCAGCAGCTTGGCCCTGACTAGCGACTACAATGAGCAGTTCTTC
j_call: TRBJ2-7; v_call: TRBV3-1; cdr3_length: 14; d_call: TRBD1; clone_size: .; cdr3_aa: CASSQGGTEYEQYF; cdr3_nt: TGTGCCAGCAGCCAAGGGGGGACAGAATACGAGCAGTACTTC
j_call: TRBJ2-3; v_call: TRBV20-1; cdr3_length: 14; d_call: .; clone_size: few; cdr3_aa: CSARDGQGRDTQYF; cdr3_nt: TGCAGTGCTAGAGATGGCCAGGGTCGAGATACGCAGTATTTT
j_call: TRBJ2-1; v_call: TRBV29-1; cdr3_length: 14; d_call: TRBD1; clone_size: many; cdr3_aa: CSVVGDRNYNEQFF; cdr3_nt: TGCAGCGTTGTGGGGGACAGGAACTACAATGAGCAGTTCTTC
j_call: TRBJ2-7; v_call: TRBV6-5; cdr3_length: 15; d_call: TRBD2; clone_size: many; cdr3_aa: CASSYSGDSRYEQYF; cdr3_nt: TGTGCCAGCAGTTACAGCGGGGACTCCCGGTACGAGCAGTACTTC
j_call: TRBJ2-3; v_call: TRBV20-1; cdr3_length: 15; d_call: .; clone_size: .; cdr3_aa: CSATLTSTGADTQYF; cdr3_nt: TGCAGTGCCACCTTAACTAGTACCGGGGCAGATACGCAGTATTTT
j_call: TRBJ1-5; v_call: TRBV2; cdr3_length: 14; d_call: TRBD1; clone_size: .; cdr3_aa: CASSRTGQDQPQHF; cdr3_nt: TGTGCCAGCAGTCGGACAGGCCAGGATCAGCCCCAGCATTTT
j_call: TRBJ2-1; v_call: TRBV19; cdr3_length: 17; d_call: .; clone_size: .; cdr3_aa: CASSIGGPSAFYNEQFF; cdr3_nt: TGTGCCAGTAGTATAGGGGGCCCTAGCGCCTTCTACAATGAGCAGTTCTTC
j_call: TRBJ2-1; v_call: TRBV7-6; cdr3_length: 11; d_call: .; clone_size: few; cdr3_aa: CASRERNEQFF; cdr3_nt: TGTGCCAGCAGGGAGAGGAATGAGCAGTTCTTC
j_call: TRBJ2-1; v_call: TRBV20-1; cdr3_length: 13; d_call: .; clone_size: few; cdr3_aa: CSANYQTGNEQFF; cdr3_nt: TGCAGTGCTAATTACCAAACTGGGAATGAGCAGTTCTTC
j_call: TRBJ2-1; v_call: TRBV20-1; cdr3_length: 15; d_call: TRBD2; clone_size: few; cdr3_aa: CSAPRTSGAYNEQFF; cdr3_nt: TGCAGTGCTCCTCGGACTAGCGGGGCTTACAATGAGCAGTTCTTC